The clone carrying this TCR beta chain was observed at least ten times. The antigen remains undetermined. The sample belongs to a study of Graves' ophthalmopathy and Graves' hyperthyroidism. Overall study results and limits: In blood, most expanded thyroid clonotypes above 0.001 frequency were also detected.

Certain patients, namely those with other autoimmune diseases, uncontrolled infections, pregnancy or lactation, were excluded. What supplied the PBMCs was about 9.8 ml of fresh peripheral blood. From RNA, the CDR3 regions of TCR beta chains were amplified and sequenced. The authors performed first-round RT-PCR with HTBI primers and then a second-round multiplex PCR. TCRdb independently ran MiXCR on the multiplex PCR reads; one entry per CDR3 protein. Of some 170,000 distinct CDR3 sequences listed, just under 40% are singletons. The V gene lost 8 bases and the J gene lost 3 bases, with 19 bases spanning the gap. CDR1 and CDR2 from the germline V gene are MNHEY and SVGEGT. The CDR3 is 15 amino acids.

The chain carries TRBV6-2 or TRBV6-3 and TRBJ1-2; a possible D gene is TRBD1 (6 bases). The sequenced sample was peripheral blood. This clonotype was obtained from a man aged 30-40 years with Graves' ophthalmopathy. CDR3 coding DNA: TGTGCCAGCGGTCCCGCAGGGGCATTGGACTATGGCTACACCTTC. It specifies CASGPAGALDYGYTF.